This T cell receptor beta chain was found in a study of STAT5B mutations in CD4+ large granular lymphocyte leukemia. Germline V gene lookup returns CDR1 MNHEY and CDR2 SVGAGI. Trimming took 7 bases from V and 7 from J, leaving 14 bases between them. The CDR3 sequence is 13 residues long. Concerning this clone itself: Antigen: not known.

Profiling relied on immunoSEQ multiplex PCR, and the TCRdb table lists in-frame clones only, not all of them. The sample shows 31,000 or so clones, less than 90% of them seen only once. Broader study findings: Patient CD4-sorted repertoires stayed more clonal than healthy ones after leukemic-clone removal. 8/27 top patient clones versus 2/35 control clones were TRBV06-family.

The chain couples TRBV6-5 to TRBJ1-5; the D gene is possibly TRBD1 (5 bases). Sample: CD4+ T cells from blood buffy coats. The TCR sequence derives from a human donor in good health. The CDR3 DNA follows: TGTGCCAGCATGGTCAGGGTGGGACAGCCCCAGCATTTT. This translates into CASMVRVGQPQHF.